Described below is a single T cell receptor (beta chain) sequence and its context. These data belong to a study of technical replicates of blood from four donors. The germline CDR1 and CDR2 sequences are LNHDA and SQIVND (reference sequence). CDR3 length: 13 residues. The V end was cut by 5 bases, the J end by 7 bases, with 15 bases between. TCRdb's copy holds only in-frame clones and misses some; the assay was immunoSEQ multiplex PCR. The data show tens of thousands of clones, about 95% seen once. The receptor's source is a human donor in good health. This chain links TRBV19 with TRBJ2-7; tentative D call: TRBD1 (6 bases). Source material: T cells isolated from PBMCs. The CDR3 protein is CASSDSGAREQYF. Written as DNA, the CDR3 is TGTGCCAGTAGTGACTCAGGGGCTCGGGAGCAGTACTTC.